Included here is one TCR beta chain sequence, with context. Its target is unknown. The sample belongs to a study of blood T cells in healthy people across ages. Study outcomes and limitations: Comparison with aged donors showed that long-lived donors had more naive CD4+ cells and higher diversity.

Donors ranged from roughly 6 to 90 years old and were healthy Caucasians in Russia. Primers used in a second PCR of about 7 to 12 cycles were a sample-barcoded 5' primer and a J-beta primer mix. TCRdb called the 5' RACE reads again in MiXCR, with one record for every CDR3 protein. The sample yields some 1.6 million distinct CDR3 sequences, about 35% seen once. This CDR3 contains 18 residues. The sequencing sample was made of blood. This TCR came from a woman in her twenties or thirties in good health. This chain links TRBV21-1 with TRBJ2-3; TRBD2, as called in the table, went unchecked against the DNA. TRBV21-1 is tagged as a pseudogene. CDR3 nucleotides: TGTGCCAGCAGCAAAGAGGAGCGATGGCGGGCTGGCGGGGATACGCAGTATTTT. It yields the protein CASSKEERWRAGGDTQYF.